This is a list of T cell receptor beta chains from one sample in a study of blood T cells in healthy people across ages. From the 5' RACE reads, TCRdb called clonotypes with MiXCR, one entry per CDR3 protein. The table includes 600,000 to 800,000 distinct CDR3 sequences, under 25% detected once. What was sequenced was blood. These receptors were collected from a man between 70 and 80 years old in good health. CDR3s leave out the opening cysteine and the closing phenylalanine or tryptophan.

j_call v_call cdr3_aa
TRBJ2-5 TRBV6-2/TRBV6-3 ASSTGLAGVRETQY
TRBJ2-5 TRBV24-1 ATSDGTSGTQY
TRBJ2-5 TRBV20-1 SARLAGGAETQY
TRBJ2-3 TRBV4-1 ATPVENRDTQY
TRBJ2-7 TRBV4-1 ASSQDMTSYEQY
TRBJ2-3 TRBV7-8 ASSLLVAGRKTDTQY
TRBJ2-2 TRBV29-1 SVRTNMNTGELF
TRBJ2-4 TRBV29-1 SVSLRQAHKNIQY
TRBJ2-7 TRBV2 ASSEENINYEQY
TRBJ2-1 TRBV7-3 ASSQGRSYNEQF
TRBJ2-7 TRBV12-3/TRBV12-4 ASSSRGGPTYEQY
TRBJ1-6 TRBV5-1 ASTGGDSSYNSPLH
. TRBV7-9 ASSRLAGVAYEQY
TRBJ2-5 TRBV29-1 SVSWGQETQY
. TRBV28 ASSSGQGQDYNEQF
TRBJ2-2 TRBV5-1 ASSTWTGTNTGELF
TRBJ2-7 TRBV6-6 ASQGASGYEQY
TRBJ2-5 TRBV29-1 SVFGTPKRPETQY
TRBJ2-6 TRBV10-3 AISRVPGANVLT
TRBJ2-5 TRBV7-9 ASSLELAIKGTQY
TRBJ2-1 TRBV14 ASSQEAGGPGNNEQF
TRBJ2-1 TRBV12-5 ASGLGLPGPYNEQF
TRBJ2-1 TRBV7-6 ASSNPRSGTLNEQF
TRBJ1-5 TRBV28 ASSLTQYSNQPQH
TRBJ2-1 TRBV12-3/TRBV12-4 ASSPRDSSDNEQF
TRBJ2-4 TRBV18 ASSAGTSVYIQY
. TRBV7-2 ASSLTQYEQY
TRBJ2-1 TRBV6-2/TRBV6-3 ASALSGSSYNEQF
. TRBV7-3 ASSLFAGNEQF
TRBJ2-1 TRBV29-1 SVKGAVGYNEQF
TRBJ2-7 TRBV27 VSSLASGRMYEQY
TRBJ2-1 TRBV27 ASSSIQTGTRGGKWQF
TRBJ1-6 TRBV20-1 SARDGQGASSYNSPLH
TRBJ2-1 TRBV20-1 SAPQAGTYNEQF
TRBJ2-5 TRBV29-1 SVVRSSGTKETQY
TRBJ2-1 TRBV7-8 ASAAGTIYNEQF
TRBJ2-1 TRBV5-5 ASSLDPLNEQF
TRBJ2-1 TRBV2 ASRDPELRSYNEQF
TRBJ2-3 TRBV29-1 SVGREDRTQY
TRBJ2-5 TRBV20-1 SATDRAETQY
TRBJ2-7 TRBV5-1 ASSPGPAPSYEQY
TRBJ2-5 TRBV7-2 ASSSSGGETQY
TRBJ2-5 TRBV3-1 ASSQARPPQGTQY